Each of the 7 T cell receptor beta chains below was sequenced from the same sample in a study of blood T cell repertoires in COVID-19. Sequenced by immunoSEQ multiplex PCR; TCRdb stores in-frame clones only, minus some. Seen here are around 450,000 clones, about 85% observed once, and the top ten hold 0.7%. Sequencing used PBMCs or T cells enriched from blood (not recorded which). These receptors all come from a woman between 18 and 29 years old who had recovered from COVID-19.

The J gene is TRBJ1-4, the V gene TRBV11-2; no clear D. The CDR3 is 17 amino acids. Germline CDR1 reads SGHAT; CDR2 reads FQNNGV. Trimming removed 5 bases at V and 11 bases at J, with 27 bases between. The CDR3 sequence: CASSARTLGIVQMKLFF. The CDR3 DNA reads TGTGCCAGCAGCGCCCGGACTCTAGGAATAGTTCAGATGAAACTGTTTTTT.

The V and J genes are TRBV5-4 and TRBJ1-1; 8 bases line up with TRBD1. Trimming at V came to 0 bases and at J to 11 bases, leaving 6 bases not matched to a gene. Germline assignment: CDR1 SGHNT and CDR2 YYREEE (reference sequence). The CDR3 is 13 residues long. The CDR3 DNA follows: TGTGCCAGCAGCTTGGATGAGACAGGGGCGGCTTTCTTT. Translating gives CASSLDETGAAFF.

The J gene is TRBJ2-1, the V gene TRBV5-1; the match to TRBD2 covers 10 bases. J was trimmed by 7 bases and V by 4 bases; bases with no gene match: 8. Germline V lookup: CDR1 SGHRS, CDR2 YFSETQ. The CDR3 spans 15 residues. The CDR3 is CASSPSGGGENEQFF. The CDR3 nucleotides read TGCGCCAGCAGCCCTAGCGGGGGCGGTGAGAATGAGCAGTTCTTC.

The V call is TRBV9, the J call TRBJ2-3; D gene ambiguous. Germline V gene data show CDR1 as SGDLS and CDR2 as YYNGEE. The V end was cut by 1 base, the J end by 5 bases, with 8 bases between. This CDR3 region has 13 residues. CDR3 in DNA: TGTGCCAGCAGCGTACTAGGTGGAGATACGCAGTATTTT. This gives the protein CASSVLGGDTQYF.

The V call is TRBV5-1, the J call TRBJ1-5; D may be TRBD1 (6 bases). Trimming shortened V by 4 bases and J by 5 bases, and 16 bases separated the two germline ends. The germline V gene has CDR1 SGHRS and CDR2 YFSETQ. The CDR3 sequence is 15 residues long. CDR3 sequence: CASSRGPGGDQPQHF. CDR3 nucleotides: TGCGCCAGCAGCAGGGGCCCGGGGGGCGATCAGCCCCAGCATTTT.

The chain is built from TRBV29-1 and TRBJ2-1, with a weak D call TRBD2 (6 bases). The CDR3 consists of 13 residues. Germline V lookup: CDR1 SQVTM, CDR2 ANQGSEA. Here the CDR3 DNA reads TGCAGTTCCCCCGGACTAAATAACAATGAGCAGTTCTTC. This translates into CSSPGLNNNEQFF.

The rearrangement joins TRBV4-1 to TRBJ1-6; D is possibly TRBD1 (5 bases). This CDR3 region has 15 residues. V dropped 2 bases and J dropped 8 bases, with 13 bases sitting between them. CDR1 and CDR2 (germline): MGHRA, YSYEKL. The CDR3 reads CASSQSPWGDSPLHF. CDR3 sequence (DNA): TGCGCCAGCAGCCAAAGCCCATGGGGGGATTCACCCCTCCACTTT.